The clone carrying this TCR beta chain has a count of ten or more. Germline CDR1 reads SEHNR; CDR2 reads FQNEAQ (reference sequence). CDR3 length: 17 amino acids. Losses at the gene ends were 4 bases for V and 2 bases for J; bases not matched to a gene: 13. The data were obtained in a study of neurological immune-mediated disorders. Sequencing runs each generated in excess of 160 million TCR-beta sequences derived from 15-18 subjects. TCRdb reprocessed the 5' RACE reads with MiXCR, giving one entry per CDR3 protein. This table holds 11,000 to 15,000 distinct CDR3 sequences, approximately 13% found once.

The chain employs TRBV7-9 and TRBJ2-5; 7 nucleotides line up with TRBD2. The sample taken for sequencing was CD8+ T cells from blood. This receptor was obtained from a female donor with HTLV-1-associated myelopathy (HAM/TSP). The CDR3 nucleotides are TGTGCCAGCAGCTCCCCCGCATCGGCTAGCGGTCAAGAGACCCAGTACTTC. Its translation is CASSSPASASGQETQYF.